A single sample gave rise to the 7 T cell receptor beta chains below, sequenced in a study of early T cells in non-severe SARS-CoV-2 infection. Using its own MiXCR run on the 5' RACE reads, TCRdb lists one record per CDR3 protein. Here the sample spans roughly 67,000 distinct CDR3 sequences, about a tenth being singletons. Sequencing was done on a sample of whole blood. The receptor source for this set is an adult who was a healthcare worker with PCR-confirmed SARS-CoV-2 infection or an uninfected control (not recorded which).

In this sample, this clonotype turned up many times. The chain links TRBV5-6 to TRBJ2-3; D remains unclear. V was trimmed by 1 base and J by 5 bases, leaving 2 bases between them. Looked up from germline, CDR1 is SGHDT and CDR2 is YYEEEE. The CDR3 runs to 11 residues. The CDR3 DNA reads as TGTGCCAGCAGCTTGAAAGATACGCAGTATTTT. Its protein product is CASSLKDTQYF. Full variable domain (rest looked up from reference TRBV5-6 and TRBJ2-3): DAGVTQSPTHLIKTRGQQVTLRCSPKSGHDTVSWYQQALGQGPQFIFQYYEEEERQRGNFPDRFSGHQFPNYSSELNVNALLLGDSALYLCASSLKDTQYFGPGTRLTVL.

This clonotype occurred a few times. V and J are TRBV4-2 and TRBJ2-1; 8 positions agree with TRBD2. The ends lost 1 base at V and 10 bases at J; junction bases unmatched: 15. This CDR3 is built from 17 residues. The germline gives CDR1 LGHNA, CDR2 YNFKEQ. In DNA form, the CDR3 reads TGTGCCAGCAGCCAAGGGGCCCTCGGGACTAGAAGGGGCGAGCAGTTCTTC. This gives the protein CASSQGALGTRRGEQFF.

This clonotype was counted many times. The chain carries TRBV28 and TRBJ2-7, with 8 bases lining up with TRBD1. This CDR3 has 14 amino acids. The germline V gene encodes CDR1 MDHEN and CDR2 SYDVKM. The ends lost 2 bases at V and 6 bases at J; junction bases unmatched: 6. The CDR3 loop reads CASSLGQGAGEQYF. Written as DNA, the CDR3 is TGTGCCAGCAGTTTAGGGCAGGGGGCAGGCGAGCAGTACTTC. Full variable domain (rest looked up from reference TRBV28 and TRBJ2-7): DVKVTQSSRYLVKRTGEKVFLECVQDMDHENMFWYRQDPGLGLRLIYFSYDVKMKEKGDIPEGYSVSREKKERFSLILESASTNQTSMYLCASSLGQGAGEQYFGPGTRLTVT.

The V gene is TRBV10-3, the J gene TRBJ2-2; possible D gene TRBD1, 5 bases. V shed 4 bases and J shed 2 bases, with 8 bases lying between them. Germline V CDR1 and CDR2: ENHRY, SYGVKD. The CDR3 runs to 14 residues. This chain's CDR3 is CAISGRVNTGELFF. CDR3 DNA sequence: TGTGCCATCAGTGGCAGGGTTAACACCGGGGAGCTGTTTTTT.

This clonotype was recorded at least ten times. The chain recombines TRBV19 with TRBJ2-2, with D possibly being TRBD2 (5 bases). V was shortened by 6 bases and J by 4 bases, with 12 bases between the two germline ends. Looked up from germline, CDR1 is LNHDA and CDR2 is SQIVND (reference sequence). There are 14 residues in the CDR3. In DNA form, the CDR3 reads TGTGCCAGTAGGAGGGAACTAATCACCGGGGAGCTGTTTTTT. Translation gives CASRRELITGELFF.

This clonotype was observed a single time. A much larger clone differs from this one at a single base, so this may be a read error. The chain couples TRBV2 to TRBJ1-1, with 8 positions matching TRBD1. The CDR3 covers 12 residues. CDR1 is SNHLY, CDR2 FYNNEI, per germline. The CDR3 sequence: CASGQGITEASF. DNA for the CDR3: TGTGCCAGCGGACAGGGAATTACTGAAGCTTCCTTT.

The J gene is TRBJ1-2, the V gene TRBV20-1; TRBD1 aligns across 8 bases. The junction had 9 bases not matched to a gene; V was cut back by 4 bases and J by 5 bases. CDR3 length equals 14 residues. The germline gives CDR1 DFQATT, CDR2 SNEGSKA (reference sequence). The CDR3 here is CSAMARGLGYGYTF. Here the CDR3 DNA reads TGCAGTGCTATGGCCAGGGGGCTCGGTTATGGCTACACCTTC.